The entry that follows covers one T cell receptor (beta chain) sequence. Its antigen is undetermined. This CDR3 is built from 15 residues. The germline V gene has CDR1 SGHDT and CDR2 YYEEEE. V lost 4 bases to trimming and J lost 3 bases, with 15 bases between them. TCRdb reprocessed the reads via MiXCR and lists one record per CDR3 protein. The sample has roughly 120,000 distinct CDR3 sequences, more than 30% seen once; the top ten hold about 53%. This sample was taken from a study of T cell repertoires in cytomegalovirus infection. Study-level information: Both CMV infection and a matching HLA type were indicated by public TCR beta signatures. Study results and limitations: Summed frequency of shared TCR beta families picked out CMV carriers who also had the relevant HLA.

This specimen consisted of CD8+ T cells from cultured PBMCs, obtained from culture after CMV antigen stimulation. J is TRBJ2-3 and V is TRBV5-6; weak D call: TRBD1 (6 bases). The sequence was collected from a human donor in good health (CMV status not recorded). Some clones in this sample may be carry-over from other donors' samples. The CDR3 coding sequence is TGTGCCAGCAGCCCCCAGGGGAATTGGACAGATACGCAGTATTTT. Translating gives CASSPQGNWTDTQYF. Supplemented by reference TRBV5-6 and TRBJ2-3, the full variable domain reads DAGVTQSPTHLIKTRGQQVTLRCSPKSGHDTVSWYQQALGQGPQFIFQYYEEEERQRGNFPDRFSGHQFPNYSSELNVNALLLGDSALYLCASSPQGNWTDTQYFGPGTRLTVL.